This T cell receptor (beta chain) is from a study of cytomegalovirus exposure and HLA in healthy donors. Study observations and caveats: An assumption of roughly uniform sequencing depth across donors underlay the presence/absence analyses.

Remarks on this clone: What it recognizes is unknown. Compared with germline, one end of the junction differs, possibly owing to a read error.

Use of 60 Vbeta and 13 Jbeta primers characterized the PCR. The repertoire was sequenced with immunoSEQ multiplex PCR; TCRdb's copy has only in-frame clones and lacks some. The table records about 190,000 clones, about four fifths of them present only once. Germline lookup yields CDR1 SNHLY and CDR2 FYNNEI. The CDR3 consists of 16 residues. The sequenced sample was PBMCs. The chain employs TRBV2 and TRBJ1-1; possibly TRBD1 for D (6 bases). This clonotype was sampled from a man aged 25-45 years in good health and CMV-seropositive. This CDR3 reads CAGSAFGAGANTEAFF. CDR3 DNA: TGTGCCGGCAGTGCCTTTGGGGCAGGGGCGAACACTGAAGCTTTCTTT.